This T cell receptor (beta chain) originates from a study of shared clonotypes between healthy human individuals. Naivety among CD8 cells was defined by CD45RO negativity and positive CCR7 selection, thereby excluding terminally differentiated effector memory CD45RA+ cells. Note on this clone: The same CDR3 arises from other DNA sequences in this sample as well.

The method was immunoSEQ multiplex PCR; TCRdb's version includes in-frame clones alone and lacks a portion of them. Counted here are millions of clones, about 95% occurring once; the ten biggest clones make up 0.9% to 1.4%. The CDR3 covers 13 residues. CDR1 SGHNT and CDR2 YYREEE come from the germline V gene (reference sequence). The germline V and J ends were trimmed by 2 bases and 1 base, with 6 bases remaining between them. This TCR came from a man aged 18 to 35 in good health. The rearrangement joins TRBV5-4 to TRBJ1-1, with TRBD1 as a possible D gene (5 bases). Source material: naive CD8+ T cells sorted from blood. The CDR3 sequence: CASSFDRNTEAFF. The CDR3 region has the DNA TGTGCCAGCAGCTTTGACAGGAACACTGAAGCTTTCTTT.